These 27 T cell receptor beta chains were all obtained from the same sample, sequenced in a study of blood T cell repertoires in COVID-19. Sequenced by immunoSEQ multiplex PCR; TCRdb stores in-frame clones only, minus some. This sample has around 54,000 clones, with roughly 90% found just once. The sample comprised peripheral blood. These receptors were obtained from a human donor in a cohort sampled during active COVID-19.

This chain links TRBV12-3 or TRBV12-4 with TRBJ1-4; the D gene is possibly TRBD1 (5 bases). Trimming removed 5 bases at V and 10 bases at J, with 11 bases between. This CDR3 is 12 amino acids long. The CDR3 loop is CASSVTVSKLFF. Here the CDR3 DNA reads TGTGCCAGCAGTGTGACAGTTTCAAAACTGTTTTTT.

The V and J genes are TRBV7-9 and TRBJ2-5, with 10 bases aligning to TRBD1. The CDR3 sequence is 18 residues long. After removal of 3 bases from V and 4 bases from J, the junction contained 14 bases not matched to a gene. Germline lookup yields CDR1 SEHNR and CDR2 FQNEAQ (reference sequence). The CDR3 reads CASSFRQGARGLRETQYF. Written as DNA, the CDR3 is TGTGCCAGCAGCTTTCGACAGGGGGCGCGGGGTTTGCGAGAGACCCAGTACTTC.

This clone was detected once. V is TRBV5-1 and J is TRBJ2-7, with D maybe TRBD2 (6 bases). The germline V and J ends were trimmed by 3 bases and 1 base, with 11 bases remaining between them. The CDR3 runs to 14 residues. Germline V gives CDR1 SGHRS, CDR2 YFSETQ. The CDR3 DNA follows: TGCGCCAGCAGCTCGGGGGACGGATCCTACGAGCAGTACTTC. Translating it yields CASSSGDGSYEQYF.

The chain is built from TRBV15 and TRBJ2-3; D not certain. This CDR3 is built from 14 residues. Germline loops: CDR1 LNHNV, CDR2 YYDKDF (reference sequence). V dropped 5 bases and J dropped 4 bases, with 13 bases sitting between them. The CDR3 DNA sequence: TGTGCCACCAGCCCGCGATCGGGTGCAGATACGCAGTATTTT. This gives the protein CATSPRSGADTQYF.

The CDR3 loop reads CASSHSGGNYGYTF. The CDR3 DNA is TGTGCCAGCAGCCATTCGGGTGGTAACTATGGCTACACCTTC. The genes are TRBV3-1 (or the pseudogene TRBV3-2) and TRBJ1-2; D unclear. The germline V gene has CDR1 LGHDT and CDR2 YNNKEL (reference sequence). This CDR3 is built from 14 residues. Trimming took off 3 bases at V and 1 base at J, with 9 bases between the two ends.

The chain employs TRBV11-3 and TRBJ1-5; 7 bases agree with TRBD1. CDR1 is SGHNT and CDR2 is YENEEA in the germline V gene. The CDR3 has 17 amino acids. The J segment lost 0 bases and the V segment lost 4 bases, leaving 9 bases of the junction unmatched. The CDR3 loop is CASSSLPGQHSNQPQHF. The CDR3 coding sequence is TGTGCCAGCAGCTCTCTTCCGGGACAGCATAGCAATCAGCCCCAGCATTTT.

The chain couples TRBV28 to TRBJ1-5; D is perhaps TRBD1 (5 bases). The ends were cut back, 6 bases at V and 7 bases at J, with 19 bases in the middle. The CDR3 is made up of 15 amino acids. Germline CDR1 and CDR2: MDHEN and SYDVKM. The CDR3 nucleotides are TGTGCCAGCAGGCTTGCGGGGGGTTCAAGGCAGCCCCAGCATTTT. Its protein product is CASRLAGGSRQPQHF. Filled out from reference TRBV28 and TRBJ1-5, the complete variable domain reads DVKVTQSSRYLVKRTGEKVFLECVQDMDHENMFWYRQDPGLGLRLIYFSYDVKMKEKGDIPEGYSVSREKKERFSLILESASTNQTSMYLCASRLAGGSRQPQHFGDGTRLSIL.

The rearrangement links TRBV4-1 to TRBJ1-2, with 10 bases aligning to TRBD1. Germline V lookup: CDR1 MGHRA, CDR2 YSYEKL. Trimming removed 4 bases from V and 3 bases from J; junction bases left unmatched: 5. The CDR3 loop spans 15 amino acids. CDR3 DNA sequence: TGCGCCAGCAGCCGTGGACAGGGGGAACACTATGGCTACACCTTC. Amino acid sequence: CASSRGQGEHYGYTF.

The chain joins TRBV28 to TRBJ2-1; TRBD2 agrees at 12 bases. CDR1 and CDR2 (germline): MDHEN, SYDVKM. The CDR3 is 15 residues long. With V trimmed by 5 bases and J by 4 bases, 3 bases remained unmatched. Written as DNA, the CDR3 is TGTGCCAGCAGTACTGGACTAGCGGGATACAATGAGCAGTTCTTC. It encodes CASSTGLAGYNEQFF.

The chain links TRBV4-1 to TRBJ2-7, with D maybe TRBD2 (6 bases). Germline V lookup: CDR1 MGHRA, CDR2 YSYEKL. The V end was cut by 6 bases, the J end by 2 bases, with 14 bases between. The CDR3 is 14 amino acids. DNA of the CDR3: TGCGCCAGCAGTCAGGTTAGCGGCCCCTACGAGCAGTACTTC. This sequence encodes CASSQVSGPYEQYF.

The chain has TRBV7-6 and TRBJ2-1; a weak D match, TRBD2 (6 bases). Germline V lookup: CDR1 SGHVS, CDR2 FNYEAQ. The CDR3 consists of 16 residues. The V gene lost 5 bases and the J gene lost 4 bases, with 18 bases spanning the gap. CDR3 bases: TGTGCCAGCAGCGTCGCCGGGACTGTGGGTTACAATGAGCAGTTCTTC. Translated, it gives CASSVAGTVGYNEQFF.

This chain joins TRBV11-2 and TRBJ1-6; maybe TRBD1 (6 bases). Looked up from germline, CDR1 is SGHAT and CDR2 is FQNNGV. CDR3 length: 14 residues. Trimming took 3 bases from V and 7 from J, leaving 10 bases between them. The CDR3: CASSFSGDNSPLHF. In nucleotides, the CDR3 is TGTGCCAGCAGCTTCTCAGGGGACAATTCACCCCTCCACTTT.

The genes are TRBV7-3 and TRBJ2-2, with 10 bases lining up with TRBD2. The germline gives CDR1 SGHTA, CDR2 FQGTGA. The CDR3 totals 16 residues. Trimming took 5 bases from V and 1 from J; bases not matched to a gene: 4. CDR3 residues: CASSRGTSENTGELFF. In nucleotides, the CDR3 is TGTGCCAGCAGCCGTGGGACTAGCGAGAACACCGGGGAGCTGTTTTTT.

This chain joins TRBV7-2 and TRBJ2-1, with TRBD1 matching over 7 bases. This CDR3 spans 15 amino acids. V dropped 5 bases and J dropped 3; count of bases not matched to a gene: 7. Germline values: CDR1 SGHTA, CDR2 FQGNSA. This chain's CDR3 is CASSTYRGVYNEQFF. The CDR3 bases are TGTGCCAGCAGCACCTACAGGGGAGTCTACAATGAGCAGTTCTTC. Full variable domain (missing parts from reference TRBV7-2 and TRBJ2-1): GAGVSQSPSNKVTEKGKDVELRCDPISGHTALYWYRQSLGQGLEFLIYFQGNSAPDKSGLPSDRFSAERTGGSVSTLTIQRTQQEDSAVYLCASSTYRGVYNEQFFGPGTRLTVL.

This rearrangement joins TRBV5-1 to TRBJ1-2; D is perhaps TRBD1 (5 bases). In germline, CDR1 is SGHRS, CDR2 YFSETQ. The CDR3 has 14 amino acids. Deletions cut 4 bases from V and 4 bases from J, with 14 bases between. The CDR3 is CASSPDKSGYGYTF. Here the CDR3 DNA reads TGCGCCAGCAGCCCGGACAAGTCCGGCTATGGCTACACCTTC.

The CDR3 DNA reads as TGCGCCAGCAGCTTGGTAGTCGGACAGGGAAACGATGAGCAGTTCTTC. It is translated as CASSLVVGQGNDEQFF. The rearrangement joins TRBV5-1 to TRBJ2-1; TRBD1 matches at 8 bases. Unmatched junction bases numbered 10, after V lost 0 bases and J lost 8 bases. Germline lookup yields CDR1 SGHRS and CDR2 YFSETQ. The CDR3 has 16 amino acids.

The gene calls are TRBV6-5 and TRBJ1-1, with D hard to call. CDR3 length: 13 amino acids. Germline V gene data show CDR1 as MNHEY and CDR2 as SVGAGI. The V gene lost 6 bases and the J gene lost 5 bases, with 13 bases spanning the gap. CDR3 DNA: TGTGCCAGCAGGGCCCTGGGAGGGACTGAAGCTTTCTTT. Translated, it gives CASRALGGTEAFF.

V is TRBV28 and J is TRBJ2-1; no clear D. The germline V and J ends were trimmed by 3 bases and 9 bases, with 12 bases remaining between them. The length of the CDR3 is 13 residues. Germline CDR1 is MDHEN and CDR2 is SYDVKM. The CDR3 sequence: CASSFGVPAEQFF. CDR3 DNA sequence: TGTGCCAGCAGTTTTGGAGTGCCGGCTGAGCAGTTCTTC.

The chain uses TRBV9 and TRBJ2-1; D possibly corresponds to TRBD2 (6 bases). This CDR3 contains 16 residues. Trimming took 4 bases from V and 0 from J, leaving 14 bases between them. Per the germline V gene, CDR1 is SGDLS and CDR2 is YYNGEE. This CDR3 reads CASSTRDFPSYNEQFF. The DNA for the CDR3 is TGTGCCAGCAGCACCCGGGACTTCCCCTCCTACAATGAGCAGTTCTTC.

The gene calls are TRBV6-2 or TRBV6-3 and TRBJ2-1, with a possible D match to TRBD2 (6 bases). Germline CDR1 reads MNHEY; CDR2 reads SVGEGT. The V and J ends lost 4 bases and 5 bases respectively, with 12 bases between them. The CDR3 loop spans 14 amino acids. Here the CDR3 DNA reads TGTGCCAGCAGTTTAACTAGCCTGAACAATGAGCAGTTCTTC. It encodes CASSLTSLNNEQFF.

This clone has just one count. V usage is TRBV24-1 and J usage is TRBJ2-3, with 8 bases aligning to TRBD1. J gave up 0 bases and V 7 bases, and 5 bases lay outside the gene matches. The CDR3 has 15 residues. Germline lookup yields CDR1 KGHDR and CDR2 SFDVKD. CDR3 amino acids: CATREDRGSTDTQYF. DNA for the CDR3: TGTGCCACCAGAGAAGACAGGGGTAGCACAGATACGCAGTATTTT.

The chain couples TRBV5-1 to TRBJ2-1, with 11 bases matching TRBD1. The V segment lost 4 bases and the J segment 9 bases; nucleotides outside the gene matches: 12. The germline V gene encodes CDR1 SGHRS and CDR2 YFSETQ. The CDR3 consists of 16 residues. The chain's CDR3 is CASSIHPGTGGGEQFF. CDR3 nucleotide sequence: TGCGCCAGCAGCATACACCCCGGGACAGGGGGTGGTGAGCAGTTCTTC.

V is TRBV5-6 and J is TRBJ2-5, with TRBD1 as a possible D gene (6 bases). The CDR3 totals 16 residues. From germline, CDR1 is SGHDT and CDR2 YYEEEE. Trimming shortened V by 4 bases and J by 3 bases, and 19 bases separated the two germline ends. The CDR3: CASSLRGQGYEETQYF. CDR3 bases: TGTGCCAGCAGCCTAAGGGGTCAGGGGTATGAAGAGACCCAGTACTTC.

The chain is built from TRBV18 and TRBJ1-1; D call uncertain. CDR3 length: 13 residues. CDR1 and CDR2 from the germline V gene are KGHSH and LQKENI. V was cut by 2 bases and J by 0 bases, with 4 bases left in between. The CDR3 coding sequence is TGTGCCAGCTCACCAGCGGTGAACACTGAAGCTTTCTTT. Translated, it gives CASSPAVNTEAFF.

Written as DNA, the CDR3 is TGTGCCAGCTCACCCCAACAGGGAGACGCCAATGAGGCCCAGCATTTT. As protein: CASSPQQGDANEAQHF. The chain joins TRBV18 to TRBJ1-5; tentative D call: TRBD1 (6 bases). Per germline, CDR1 KGHSH and CDR2 LQKENI. CDR3 size: 16 residues. The V end lost 3 bases, the J end lost 11 bases, and 23 bases lay between the germline ends. The whole variable domain, filled in from reference TRBV18 and TRBJ1-5, reads NAGVMQNPRHLVRRRGQEARLRCSPMKGHSHVYWYRQLPEEGLKFMVYLQKENIIDESGMPKERFSAEFPKEGPSILRIQQVVRGDSAAYFCASSPQQGDANEAQHFGDGTRLSIL.

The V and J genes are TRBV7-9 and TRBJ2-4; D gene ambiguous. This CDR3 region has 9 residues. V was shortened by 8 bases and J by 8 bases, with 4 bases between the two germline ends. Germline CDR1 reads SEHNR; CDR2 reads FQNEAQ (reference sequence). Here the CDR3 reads CASPDIQYF. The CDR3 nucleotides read TGTGCCAGCCCAGACATTCAGTACTTC.

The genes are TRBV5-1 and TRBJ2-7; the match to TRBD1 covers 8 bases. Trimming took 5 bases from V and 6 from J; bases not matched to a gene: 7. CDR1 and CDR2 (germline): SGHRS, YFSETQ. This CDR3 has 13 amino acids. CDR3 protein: CASSSRTGSEQYF. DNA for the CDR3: TGCGCCAGCAGTAGCAGGACAGGGTCCGAGCAGTACTTC.